The rows below give T cell receptor beta chains drawn from one sample of a study of OX40 agonist ivuxolimab in advanced cancers. The table came from immunoSEQ multiplex PCR; TCRdb's copy has only in-frame clones and leaves some out. The table records roughly 92,000 clones, about 90% of them present only once. The specimen comprised CD4+ or CD8+ T cells sorted from blood, sampled in a trial of the OX40 agonist ivuxolimab. Receptors originate from an adult with an advanced solid tumor such as melanoma, head and neck, liver or kidney cancer. CDR3s leave out the opening cysteine and the closing phenylalanine or tryptophan. Size values are once, few and many counts, or a class for expanded clones, and some rows have none.

clone_size	v_call	j_call	cdr3_aa
NA	TRBV7-2	TRBJ2-1	ASSLGRVLAGSYNEQF
NA	TRBV14	TRBJ2-3	ASSHLQGPDTQY
NA	TRBV6-5	TRBJ2-5	ASTPGLAGETQY
NA	TRBV4-1	TRBJ2-1	ASSPSGVRSYNEQF
NA	TRBV6-5	TRBJ1-6	ASWSFGNSPLH
NA	TRBV27	NA	ASSSGTGGIYEQY
NA	TRBV6-1	TRBJ2-5	ASSEAARPGQGGTQY
NA	TRBV7-8	TRBJ2-1	ASSPLVYNEQF
NA	TRBV7-2	TRBJ2-5	ASSPRGGGWETQY
NA	TRBV25-1	TRBJ2-1	ASSVGLGEQF
NA	TRBV5-1	TRBJ1-1	ASSLKTGNTEAF
NA	TRBV19	TRBJ2-3	ASSIEGTATDTQY
NA	TRBV6-6	TRBJ2-2	ASSYSRTGELF
NA	TRBV28	TRBJ2-7	ASSLSGNSYEQY
NA	TRBV7-2	TRBJ2-3	ASSFILAVTDTQY
NA	TRBV7-9	TRBJ2-3	ASSLASGTDTQY
NA	TRBV6-6	TRBJ2-7	ATGTGAYEQY
NA	TRBV9	TRBJ2-2	ASSVVWTSGWNTGELF
NA	TRBV4-1	TRBJ2-1	ASSGIGTSGRSYNEQF
NA	TRBV4-1	TRBJ1-1	ASSQGQGGTEAF
NA	TRBV9	TRBJ2-5	ASSVGYVAGAVGETQY
few	TRBV21-1	TRBJ2-5	ASSNRGGKRRTQY
NA	TRBV4-1	TRBJ2-5	ASSLLEGQAQY
once	TRBV7-9	TRBJ2-7	ASSLAQAGSYEQY
NA	TRBV7-9	TRBJ2-7	ASSLAGSYEQY
NA	TRBV27	TRBJ1-2	ASTTLQGFGYGYT
NA	TRBV5-5	TRBJ2-2	ASSPPGGVGGELF
NA	TRBV9	TRBJ2-1	ASSSGASGGNEQF
once	TRBV5-1	TRBJ2-1	ASSLPHPRDKESGRAYNEQF
NA	TRBV10-3	TRBJ2-7	AISEVTGVSYEQY
NA	TRBV27	TRBJ2-1	ASSPTRAVRF
NA	TRBV7-2	TRBJ2-2	ASSLTSGRSGTGELF
NA	TRBV7-6	TRBJ1-1	ASSLSASRQYVADQNTEAF
NA	TRBV5-1	TRBJ2-3	ASRWTDTQY
NA	TRBV7-3	TRBJ2-1	ASSLKGPYNEQF
NA	TRBV9	TRBJ2-2	ASSAGTGELF
once	TRBV19	TRBJ2-1	ASSKGLAGVYNEQF
NA	TRBV7-9	TRBJ2-6	ASSLVPTSQGPGANVLT
NA	TRBV30	TRBJ2-1	AWSGRGLAGGPKF
NA	TRBV25-1	TRBJ2-7	ASSDTGQGYEQY
NA	TRBV4-2	TRBJ2-3	ASSQAWGGSRTDTQY
NA	TRBV25-1	TRBJ1-2	ASSRPQGGYT
NA	TRBV12-5	TRBJ2-7	ASGLGDSDYEQY
NA	TRBV7-4	TRBJ1-3	ASTSTGNTIY
few	TRBV6-4	TRBJ2-7	ASSAWMWDRAYEQY
NA	TRBV4-1	TRBJ2-7	ASSPEGLAGEQY
NA	TRBV5-6	TRBJ2-4	ASSLTVGLAKNIQY
NA	TRBV2	TRBJ2-7	ASRAFTREEQY
NA	TRBV6-4	TRBJ2-3	ASSRRPSTDTQY
once	TRBV11-2	TRBJ1-2	ASSLTGAYGYT
NA	TRBV30	NA	AWSVPGSYHSYEQY
NA	TRBV6-1	TRBJ2-1	ASSALAESSYNEQF